Given below is one TCR beta chain in context. A junction boundary mismatches the germline segment, possibly from a read error. TCRdb reprocessed the RACE reads with MiXCR, giving one entry per CDR3 protein. The repertoire consists of more than 100,000 distinct CDR3 sequences, with about 11% occurring once and the leading ten covering around 2.4%. This specimen belongs to a study of human T cells and chemical hapten exposure. Time point given: patch test 3, about 24 weeks after DPC sensitization. Treatment indicated: therapeutic diphenylcyclopropenone sensitization with weekly scalp DPC. The CDR3 spans 15 residues. CDR1 and CDR2 from the germline V gene are MDHEN and SYDVKM.

This TCR was sampled from a woman aged 45-65 years with alopecia areata. Some clones in this sample may be carry-over from other donors' samples. V usage is TRBV28 and J usage is TRBJ2-7, with 9 bases matching TRBD1. The starting material was whole blood, obtained in connection with sensitization to the hapten diphenylcyclopropenone (DPC). The CDR3 here is CASRLWGQGGNEQYF. The CDR3 nucleotides read TGTGCCAGCAGGTTATGGGGACAGGGTGGGAACGAGCAGTACTTC. Drawing the rest from reference TRBV28 and TRBJ2-7, the complete variable domain is DVKVTQSSRYLVKRTGEKVFLECVQDMDHENMFWYRQDPGLGLRLIYFSYDVKMKEKGDIPEGYSVSREKKERFSLILESASTNQTSMYLCASRLWGQGGNEQYFGPGTRLTVT.